A selection of T cell receptor beta chains follows, all from one sample in a study of blood T cell repertoires in COVID-19. The assay was immunoSEQ multiplex PCR, and TCRdb's table has in-frame clones only and misses some. The sample has approximately 230,000 clones; 88% are singletons. Sequenced: peripheral blood. The receptor source for this set is a woman aged 30 to 39 with COVID-19, enrolled during active disease. Each CDR3 is given with its conserved first and last residue. D genes are given only for firm matches. For some rows the clone size is stated as once, few or many, or as a class when expanded; others skip it.

TRBV30,NA,TRBJ2-4,TRBD2,TGTGCCTGGATTTCTAACGGGCTAGCGGGGGGCAGGGTGAACATTCAGTACTTC,CAWISNGLAGGRVNIQYF
TRBV29-1,NA,TRBJ2-5,TRBD1,TGCAGCGTCCGGACAGGGGAGGGGACCCAGTACTTC,CSVRTGEGTQYF
TRBV5-1,NA,TRBJ2-3,TRBD1,TGCGCCAGCAGCAAGACAGGGATCCCCACAGATACGCAGTATTTT,CASSKTGIPTDTQYF
TRBV4-1,NA,TRBJ1-4,NA,TGCGCCAGCAGCCTTAGGGGGGAAAAACTGTTTTTT,CASSLRGEKLFF
TRBV5-1,NA,TRBJ2-7,NA,TGCGCCAGCAGCGGTCAGGGATCCTACGAGCAGTACTTC,CASSGQGSYEQYF
TRBV19,NA,TRBJ1-6,NA,TGTGCCAGTAGTAGCCGGGAGTCTAATTCACCCCTCCACTTT,CASSSRESNSPLHF
TRBV30,NA,TRBJ2-4,NA,TGTGCTGTGACAGACCAGTACTTC,CAVTDQYF
TRBV14,NA,TRBJ2-5,TRBD1,TGTGCCAGCAGCCTTGGACAGGAAGGGACCCAGTACTTC,CASSLGQEGTQYF
TRBV28,NA,TRBJ2-2,NA,TGTGCCAGCAGTTTGGGGGGTCTTGGCACCGGGGAGCTGTTTTTT,CASSLGGLGTGELFF
TRBV25-1,NA,TRBJ2-7,TRBD2,TGTGCCAGCAGACTAGCGGGTCCTTCCTACGAGCAGTACTTC,CASRLAGPSYEQYF
TRBV5-4,NA,TRBJ2-5,TRBD2,TGTGCCAGCAGTCGGACTAGGGAGACCCAGTACTTC,CASSRTRETQYF
TRBV6-2/TRBV6-3,once,TRBJ2-5,TRBD2,TGTGCCAGCAGTTACGTCCTAGCGGGTGGAGAGACCCAGTACTTC,CASSYVLAGGETQYF
TRBV30,NA,TRBJ2-1,TRBD2,TGTGCCTGGTTAGGGAGGCTAGCGGGAGGGCAGGAGCAGTTCTTC,CAWLGRLAGGQEQFF
TRBV19,NA,TRBJ2-3,TRBD2,TGTGCCAGTAGTCCCCCACGGGGACTAGTGGGAGGAGATACGCAGTATTTT,CASSPPRGLVGGDTQYF
TRBV11-2,NA,TRBJ2-3,NA,TGTGCCAGCAGCTTAGAGGGGTGGGGGGGCGTCGATACGCAGTATTTT,CASSLEGWGGVDTQYF
TRBV7-9,NA,TRBJ2-7,NA,TGTGCCAGCAGCCGGGACACCAACTCCTACGAGCAGTACTTC,CASSRDTNSYEQYF
TRBV7-2,NA,TRBJ2-1,NA,TGTGCCAGCAGCTTAGAAGGGCGTTTCGTTTGGGGCGGGGACAATGAGCAGTTCTTC,CASSLEGRFVWGGDNEQFF
TRBV9,NA,TRBJ2-1,NA,TGTGCCAGCAGCCCGGGACTTAGTAATGATGAGCAGTTCTTC,CASSPGLSNDEQFF
TRBV24-1,NA,TRBJ2-1,NA,TGTGCCACCATGGGCACAGGCTACAATGAGCAGTTCTTC,CATMGTGYNEQFF
TRBV19,few,TRBJ1-2,NA,TGTGCCAGTAGTATGGTTTGGGGGCAGGGGACCTATGGCTACACCTTC,CASSMVWGQGTYGYTF
TRBV7-2,NA,TRBJ1-5,TRBD1,TGTGCCAGCAGCTTTGGACAGGGGACTCAGCCCCAGCATTTT,CASSFGQGTQPQHF
TRBV9,NA,TRBJ2-1,TRBD2,TGTGCCAGCAGCCTCAATCGGGAGGGCAAGGGGGCCTACAATGAGCAGTTCTTC,CASSLNREGKGAYNEQFF
TRBV4-3,NA,TRBJ1-6,NA,TGCGCCAGCAGCCGCGCTTCAGGGGATTCACCCCTCCACTTT,CASSRASGDSPLHF
TRBV28,NA,TRBJ2-1,TRBD2,TGTGCCAGCAGTTCCCGGACTAGCGGGAGGCTGGCCGCTGAGCAGTTCTTC,CASSSRTSGRLAAEQFF
TRBV3-1/TRBV3-2,NA,TRBJ1-2,NA,TGTGCCAGCAGCCTGGTCGACGTCGGGTTTCCGTATGGCTACACCTTC,CASSLVDVGFPYGYTF